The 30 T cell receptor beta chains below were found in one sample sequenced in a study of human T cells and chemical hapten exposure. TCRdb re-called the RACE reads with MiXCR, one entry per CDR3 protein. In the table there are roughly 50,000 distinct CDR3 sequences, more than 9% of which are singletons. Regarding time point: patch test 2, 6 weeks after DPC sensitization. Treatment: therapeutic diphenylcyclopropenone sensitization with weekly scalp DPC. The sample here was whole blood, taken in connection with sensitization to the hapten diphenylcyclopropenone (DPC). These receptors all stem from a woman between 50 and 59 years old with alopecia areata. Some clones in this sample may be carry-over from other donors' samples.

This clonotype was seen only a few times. The chain's CDR3 is CASSNADSMNTEAFF. CDR3 nucleotide sequence: TGTGCCAGCAGCAACGCCGACAGTATGAACACTGAAGCTTTCTTT. V is TRBV7-9 and J is TRBJ1-1, with D perhaps TRBD1 (5 bases). The V and J ends lost 5 bases and 0 bases respectively, with 13 bases between them. The germline CDR1 and CDR2 sequences are SEHNR and FQNEAQ (reference sequence). This CDR3 region has 15 residues.

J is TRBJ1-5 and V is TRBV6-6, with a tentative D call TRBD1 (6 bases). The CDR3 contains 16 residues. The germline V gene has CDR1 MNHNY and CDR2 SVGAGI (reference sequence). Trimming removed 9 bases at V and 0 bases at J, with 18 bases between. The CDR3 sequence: CASERTGKYSNQPQHF. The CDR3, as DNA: TGTGCCAGTGAGAGAACAGGGAAATATAGCAATCAGCCCCAGCATTTT.

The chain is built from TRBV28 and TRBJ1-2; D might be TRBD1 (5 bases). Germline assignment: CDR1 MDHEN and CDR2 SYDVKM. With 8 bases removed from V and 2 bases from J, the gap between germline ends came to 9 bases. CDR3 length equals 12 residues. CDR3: CASLRQNYGYTF. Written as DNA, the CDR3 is TGTGCCAGCCTCCGACAGAACTATGGCTACACCTTC.

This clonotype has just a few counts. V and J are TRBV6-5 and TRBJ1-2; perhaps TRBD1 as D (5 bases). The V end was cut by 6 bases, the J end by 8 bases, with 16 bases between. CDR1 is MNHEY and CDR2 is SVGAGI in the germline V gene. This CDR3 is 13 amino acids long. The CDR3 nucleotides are TGTGCCAGCAGGATGGGACCCCTGTGGGGCTACACCTTC. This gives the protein CASRMGPLWGYTF.

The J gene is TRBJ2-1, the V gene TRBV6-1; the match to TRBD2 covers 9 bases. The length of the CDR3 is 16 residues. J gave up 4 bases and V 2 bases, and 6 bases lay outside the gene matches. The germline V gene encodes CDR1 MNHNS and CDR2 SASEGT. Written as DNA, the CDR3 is TGTGCCAGCAGTGAATATAGCGGGAGAACTTACAATGAGCAGTTCTTC. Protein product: CASSEYSGRTYNEQFF.

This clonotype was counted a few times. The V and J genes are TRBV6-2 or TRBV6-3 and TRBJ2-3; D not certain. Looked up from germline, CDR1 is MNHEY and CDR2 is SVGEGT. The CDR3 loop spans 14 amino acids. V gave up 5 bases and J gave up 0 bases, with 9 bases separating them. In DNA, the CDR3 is TGTGCCAGCAGTCAGTATACTAGCACAGATACGCAGTATTTT. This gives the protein CASSQYTSTDTQYF.

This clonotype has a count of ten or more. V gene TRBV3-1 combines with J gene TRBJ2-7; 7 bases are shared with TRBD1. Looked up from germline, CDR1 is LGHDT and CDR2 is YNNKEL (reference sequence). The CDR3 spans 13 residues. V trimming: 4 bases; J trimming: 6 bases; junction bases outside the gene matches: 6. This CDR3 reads CASSLTSGGEQYF. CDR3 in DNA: TGTGCCAGCAGCCTAACTTCAGGGGGCGAGCAGTACTTC.

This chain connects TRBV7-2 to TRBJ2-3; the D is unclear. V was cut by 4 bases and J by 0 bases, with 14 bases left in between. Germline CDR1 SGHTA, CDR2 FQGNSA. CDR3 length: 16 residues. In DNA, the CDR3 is TGTGCCAGCAGCTCACGCTGGAGTTCTAGCACAGATACGCAGTATTTT. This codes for CASSSRWSSSTDTQYF.

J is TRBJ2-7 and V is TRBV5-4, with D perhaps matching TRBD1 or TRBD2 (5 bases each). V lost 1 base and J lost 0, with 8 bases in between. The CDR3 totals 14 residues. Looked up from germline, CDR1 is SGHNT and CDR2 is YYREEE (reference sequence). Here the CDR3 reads CASSLWGSSYEQYF. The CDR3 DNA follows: TGTGCCAGCAGCTTGTGGGGGAGCTCCTACGAGCAGTACTTC.

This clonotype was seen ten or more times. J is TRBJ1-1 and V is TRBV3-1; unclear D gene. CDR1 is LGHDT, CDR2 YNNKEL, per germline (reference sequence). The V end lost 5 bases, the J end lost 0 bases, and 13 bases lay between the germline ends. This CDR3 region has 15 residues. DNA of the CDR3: TGTGCCAGCAGCTCCCTGCTGGGTTTGAACACTGAAGCTTTCTTT. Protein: CASSSLLGLNTEAFF.

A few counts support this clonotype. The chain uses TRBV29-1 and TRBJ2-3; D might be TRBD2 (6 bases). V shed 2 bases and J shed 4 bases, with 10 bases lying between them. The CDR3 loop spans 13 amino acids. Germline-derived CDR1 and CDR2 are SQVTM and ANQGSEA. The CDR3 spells CSVERGGADTQYF. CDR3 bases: TGCAGCGTTGAAAGGGGAGGCGCAGATACGCAGTATTTT.

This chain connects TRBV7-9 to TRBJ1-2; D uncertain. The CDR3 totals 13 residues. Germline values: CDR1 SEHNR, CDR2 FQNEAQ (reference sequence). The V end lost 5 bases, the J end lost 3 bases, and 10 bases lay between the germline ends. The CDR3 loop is CASSPGRDYGYTF. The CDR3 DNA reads TGTGCCAGCAGCCCCGGACGAGACTATGGCTACACCTTC.

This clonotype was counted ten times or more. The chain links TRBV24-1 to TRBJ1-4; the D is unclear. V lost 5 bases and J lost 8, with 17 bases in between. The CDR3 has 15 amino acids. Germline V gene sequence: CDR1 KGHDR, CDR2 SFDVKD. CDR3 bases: TGTGCCACCAGTGGGCCAAATGGAGCGGAAGAAAAACTGTTTTTT. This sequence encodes CATSGPNGAEEKLFF.

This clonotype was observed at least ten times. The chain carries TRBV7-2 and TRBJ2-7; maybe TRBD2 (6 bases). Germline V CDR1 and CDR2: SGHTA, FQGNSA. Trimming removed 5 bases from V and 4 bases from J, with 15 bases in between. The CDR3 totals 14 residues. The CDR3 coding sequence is TGTGCCAGCAGCATTCGGGACTCGCCTTACGAGCAGTACTTC. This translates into CASSIRDSPYEQYF.

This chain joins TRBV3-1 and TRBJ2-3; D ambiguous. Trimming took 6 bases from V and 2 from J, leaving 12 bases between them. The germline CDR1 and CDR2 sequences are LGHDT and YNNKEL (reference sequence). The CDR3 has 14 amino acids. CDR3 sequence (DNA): TGTGCCAGCAGTGGTTTTACCACCACAGATACGCAGTATTTT. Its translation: CASSGFTTTDTQYF.

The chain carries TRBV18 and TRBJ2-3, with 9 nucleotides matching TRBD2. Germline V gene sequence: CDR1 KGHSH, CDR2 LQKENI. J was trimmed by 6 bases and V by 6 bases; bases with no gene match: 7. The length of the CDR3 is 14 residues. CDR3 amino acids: CASSPGTSLDTQYF. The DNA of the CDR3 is TGTGCCAGCTCCCCCGGGACTAGCCTCGATACGCAGTATTTT.

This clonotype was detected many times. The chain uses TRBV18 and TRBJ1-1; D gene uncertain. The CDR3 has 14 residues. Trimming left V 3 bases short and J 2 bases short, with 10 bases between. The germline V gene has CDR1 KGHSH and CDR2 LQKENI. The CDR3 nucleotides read TGTGCCAGCTCACCCGGGTCGGGTAACACTGAAGCTTTCTTT. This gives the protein CASSPGSGNTEAFF.

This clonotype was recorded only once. The CDR3 DNA reads TGTGCCAGCAGCTCCTCCGGGACAGGGGGCGTGGAGCTGTTTTTT. It codes for CASSSSGTGGVELFF. The chain carries TRBV6-5 and TRBJ2-2; TRBD1 matches at 12 bases. The CDR3 has 15 residues. Trimming took 6 bases from V and 10 from J; bases not matched to a gene: 9. In germline, CDR1 is MNHEY, CDR2 SVGAGI.

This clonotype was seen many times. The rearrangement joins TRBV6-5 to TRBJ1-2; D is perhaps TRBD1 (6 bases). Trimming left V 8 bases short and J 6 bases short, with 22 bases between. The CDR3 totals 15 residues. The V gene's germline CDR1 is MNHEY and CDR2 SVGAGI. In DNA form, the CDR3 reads TGTGCCAGCGGCGGACAGAACTATTTTCGTAATGGCTACACCTTC. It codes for CASGGQNYFRNGYTF.

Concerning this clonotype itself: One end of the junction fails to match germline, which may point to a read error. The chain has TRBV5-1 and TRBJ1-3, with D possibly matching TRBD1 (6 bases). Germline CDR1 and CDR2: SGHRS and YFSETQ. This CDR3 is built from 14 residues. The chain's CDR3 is CAGSLDSTGNTIYF. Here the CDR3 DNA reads TGCGCCGGCAGCTTGGACAGCACTGGAAACACCATATATTTT. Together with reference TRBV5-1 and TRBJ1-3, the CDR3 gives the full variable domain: KAGVTQTPRYLIKTRGQQVTLSCSPISGHRSVSWYQQTPGQGLQFLFEYFSETQRNKGNFPGRFSGRQFSNSRSEMNVSTLELGDSALYLCAGSLDSTGNTIYFGEGSWLTVV.

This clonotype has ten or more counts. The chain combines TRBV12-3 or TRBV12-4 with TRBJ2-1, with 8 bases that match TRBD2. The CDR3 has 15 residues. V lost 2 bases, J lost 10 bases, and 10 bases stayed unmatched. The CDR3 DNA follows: TGTGCCAGCAGTTTATTAGTCGGGAGGGCCGGGGAGCAGTTCTTC. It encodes CASSLLVGRAGEQFF.

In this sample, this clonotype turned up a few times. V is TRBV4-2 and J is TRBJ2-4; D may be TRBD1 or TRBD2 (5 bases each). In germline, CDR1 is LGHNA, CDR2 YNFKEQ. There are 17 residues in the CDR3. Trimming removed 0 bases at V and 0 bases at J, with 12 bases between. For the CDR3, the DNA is TGTGCCAGCAGCCAAGATTGGGGACGTCTAGCCAAAAACATTCAGTACTTC. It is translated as CASSQDWGRLAKNIQYF.

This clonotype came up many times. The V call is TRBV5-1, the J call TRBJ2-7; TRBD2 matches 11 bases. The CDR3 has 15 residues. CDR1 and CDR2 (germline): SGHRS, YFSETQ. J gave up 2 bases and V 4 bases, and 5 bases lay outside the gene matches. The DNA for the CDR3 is TGCGCCAGCAGCCCCCCACTAGCGGGGGCCTACGAGCAGTACTTC. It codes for CASSPPLAGAYEQYF.

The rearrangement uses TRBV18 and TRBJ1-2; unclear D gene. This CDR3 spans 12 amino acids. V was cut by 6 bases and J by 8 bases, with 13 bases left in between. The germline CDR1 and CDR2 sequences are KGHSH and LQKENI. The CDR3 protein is CASSPRLAGYTF. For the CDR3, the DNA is TGTGCCAGCTCCCCGCGGCTCGCAGGCTACACCTTC.

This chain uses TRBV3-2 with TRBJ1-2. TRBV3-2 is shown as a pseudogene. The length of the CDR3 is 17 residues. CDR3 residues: CASSQDLRGGVGYGYTF. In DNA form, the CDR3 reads TGTGCCAGCAGCCAAGATCTACGAGGTGGGGTAGGCTATGGCTACACCTTC.

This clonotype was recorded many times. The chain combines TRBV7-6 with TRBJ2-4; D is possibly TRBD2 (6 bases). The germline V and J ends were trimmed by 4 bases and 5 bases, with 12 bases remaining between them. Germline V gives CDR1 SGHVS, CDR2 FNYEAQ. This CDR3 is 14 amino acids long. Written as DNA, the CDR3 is TGTGCCAGCAGCTCGCTGGAGGGCGAAAACATTCAGTACTTC. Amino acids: CASSSLEGENIQYF.

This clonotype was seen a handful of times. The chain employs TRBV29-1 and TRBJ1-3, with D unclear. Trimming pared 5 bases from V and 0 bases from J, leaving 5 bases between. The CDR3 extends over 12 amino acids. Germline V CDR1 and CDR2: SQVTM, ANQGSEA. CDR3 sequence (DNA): TGCAGCGTTCGGGACTCTGGAAACACCATATATTTT. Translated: CSVRDSGNTIYF.

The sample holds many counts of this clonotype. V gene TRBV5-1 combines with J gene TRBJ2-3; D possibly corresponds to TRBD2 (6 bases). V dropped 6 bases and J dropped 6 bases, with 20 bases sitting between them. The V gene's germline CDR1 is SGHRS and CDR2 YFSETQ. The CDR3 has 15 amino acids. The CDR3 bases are TGCGCCAGCAAGCAAACCGTAGCGGCGGAGGATACGCAGTATTTT. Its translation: CASKQTVAAEDTQYF.

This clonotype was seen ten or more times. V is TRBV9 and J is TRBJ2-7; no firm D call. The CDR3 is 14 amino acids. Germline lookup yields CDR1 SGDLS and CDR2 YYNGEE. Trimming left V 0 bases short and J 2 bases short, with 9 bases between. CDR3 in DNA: TGTGCCAGCAGCGTAGAGGCAACAGCCTACGAGCAGTACTTC. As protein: CASSVEATAYEQYF.

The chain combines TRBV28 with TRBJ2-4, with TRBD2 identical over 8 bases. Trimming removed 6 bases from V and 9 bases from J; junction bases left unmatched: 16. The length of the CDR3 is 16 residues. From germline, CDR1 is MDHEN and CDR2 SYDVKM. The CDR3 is CASRPTVAGSLGIQYF. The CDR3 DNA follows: TGTGCCAGCAGACCTACCGTAGCGGGGAGCTTAGGCATTCAGTACTTC.